These 4 T cell receptor beta chains were sequenced from one sample in a study of CD4 T cells in relation to SARS-CoV-2 and coronaviruses (dated by TCRdb to 2020 to 2023). CD4+ T cells from unexposed donors were collected before the COVID-19 pandemic (2011-2018). Following 10 days of culture, the EasySep CD4+ T cell isolation kit was used to isolate CD4+ T cells. These receptors' antigens are unknown. Libraries came from the immunoSEQ multiplex PCR assay. The immuneACCESS repertoire file appears here via TCRdb, limited to in-frame rearrangements. These files lack a portion of the clones; in checked studies, under half of the deficit traces to unresolved V genes, and the cause of the others is not known. The table for this sample lists 20,000 to 25,000 clones; just under 80% of them were counted only once. The ten largest clones represent about 15% of the sample. Specimen: CD4+ T cells from PBMCs, cultured in vitro. All receptors come from a human donor in good health.

CDR3 coding DNA: TGTGCCAGCAGCTTATCGGGACAGACTTCGTATGGCTACACCTTC. Residues: CASSLSGQTSYGYTF. V gene TRBV5-5 combines with J gene TRBJ1-2, with 7 bases fitting TRBD1. Per germline, CDR1 SGHKS and CDR2 YYEKEE (reference sequence). With V trimmed by 2 bases and J by 5 bases, 9 bases remained unmatched. The CDR3 covers 15 residues.

V usage is TRBV5-6 and J usage is TRBJ1-5; tentatively, D is TRBD1 (6 bases). V lost 1 base to trimming and J lost 5 bases, with 16 bases between them. CDR1 is SGHDT and CDR2 is YYEEEE in the germline V gene. The CDR3 sequence is 16 residues long. CDR3 loop: CASSLRLTGPDQPQHF. CDR3 coding DNA: TGTGCCAGCAGCTTGCGGCTAACAGGGCCGGATCAGCCCCAGCATTTT.

The rearrangement links TRBV7-3 to TRBJ2-2; D may correspond to TRBD1 or TRBD2 (5 bases each). Germline CDR1 and CDR2: SGHTA and FQGTGA. This CDR3 has 19 amino acids. V shed 5 bases and J shed 4 bases, with 26 bases lying between them. The CDR3 coding sequence is TGTGCCAGCAGCCGCTTAAGGTTCGGGGCCCAGGACTTCACCGGGGAGCTGTTTTTT. It codes for CASSRLRFGAQDFTGELFF.

The sample holds a few counts of this clone. A read error may produce the germline difference seen at one junction end. The chain joins TRBV10-1 to TRBJ2-7; tentatively, D is TRBD1 (5 bases). The germline CDR1 and CDR2 sequences are WNHNN and SYGVQD (reference sequence). The CDR3 sequence is 13 residues long. The DNA of the CDR3 is TGCGCCAGCAGTGACAGGGTCTCCGACGAGCAGTACTTC. This encodes CASSDRVSDEQYF.